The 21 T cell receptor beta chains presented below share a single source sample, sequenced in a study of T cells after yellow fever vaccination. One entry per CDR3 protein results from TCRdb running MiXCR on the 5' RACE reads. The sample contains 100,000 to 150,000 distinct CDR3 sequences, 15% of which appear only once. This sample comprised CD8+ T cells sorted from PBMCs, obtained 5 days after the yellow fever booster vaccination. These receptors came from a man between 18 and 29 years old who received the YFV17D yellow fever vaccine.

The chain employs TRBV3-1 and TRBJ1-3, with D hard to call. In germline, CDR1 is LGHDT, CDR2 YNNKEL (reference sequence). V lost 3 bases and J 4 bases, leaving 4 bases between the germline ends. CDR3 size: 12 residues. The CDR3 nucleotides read TGTGCCAGCAGCCATACGGGAAACACCATATATTTT. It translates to CASSHTGNTIYF.

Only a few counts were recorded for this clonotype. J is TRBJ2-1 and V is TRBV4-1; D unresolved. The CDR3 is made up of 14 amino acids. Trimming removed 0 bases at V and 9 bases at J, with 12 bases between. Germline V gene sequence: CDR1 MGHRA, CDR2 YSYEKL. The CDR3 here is CASSQDLTLGEQFF. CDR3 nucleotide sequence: TGCGCCAGCAGCCAAGATCTAACTCTTGGTGAGCAGTTCTTC.

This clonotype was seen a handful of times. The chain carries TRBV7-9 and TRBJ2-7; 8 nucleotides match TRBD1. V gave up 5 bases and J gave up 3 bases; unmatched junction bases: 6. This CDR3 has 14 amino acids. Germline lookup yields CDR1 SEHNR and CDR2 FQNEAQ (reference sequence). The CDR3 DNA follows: TGTGCCAGCAGCCGACGGGACAGGAACTACGAGCAGTACTTC. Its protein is CASSRRDRNYEQYF.

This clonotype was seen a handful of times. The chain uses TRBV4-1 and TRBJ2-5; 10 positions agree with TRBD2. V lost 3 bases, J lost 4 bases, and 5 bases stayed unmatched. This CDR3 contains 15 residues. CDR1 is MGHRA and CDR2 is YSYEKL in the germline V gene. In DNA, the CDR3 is TGCGCCAGCAGCCACAGCGGGGGGGTAGGAGAGACCCAGTACTTC. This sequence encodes CASSHSGGVGETQYF.

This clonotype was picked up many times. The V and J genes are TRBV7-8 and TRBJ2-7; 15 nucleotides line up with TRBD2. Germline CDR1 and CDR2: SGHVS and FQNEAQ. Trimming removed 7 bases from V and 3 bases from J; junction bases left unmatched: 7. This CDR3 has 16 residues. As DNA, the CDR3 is TGTGCCAGCACCGGGACTAGCGGGGGGCAGCTCTACGAGCAGTACTTC. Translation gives CASTGTSGGQLYEQYF.

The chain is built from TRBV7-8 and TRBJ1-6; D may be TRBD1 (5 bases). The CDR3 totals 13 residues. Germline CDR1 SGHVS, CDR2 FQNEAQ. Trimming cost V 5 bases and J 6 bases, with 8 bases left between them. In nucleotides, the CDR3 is TGTGCCAGCAGCCAGACAGTTAATTCACCCCTCCACTTT. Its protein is CASSQTVNSPLHF.

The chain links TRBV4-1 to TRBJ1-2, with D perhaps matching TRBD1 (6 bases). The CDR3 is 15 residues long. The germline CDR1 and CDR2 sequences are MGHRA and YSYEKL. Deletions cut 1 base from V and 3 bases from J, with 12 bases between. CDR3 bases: TGCGCCAGCAGCCAAGTTACGGGGGCGGACTATGGCTACACCTTC. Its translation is CASSQVTGADYGYTF.

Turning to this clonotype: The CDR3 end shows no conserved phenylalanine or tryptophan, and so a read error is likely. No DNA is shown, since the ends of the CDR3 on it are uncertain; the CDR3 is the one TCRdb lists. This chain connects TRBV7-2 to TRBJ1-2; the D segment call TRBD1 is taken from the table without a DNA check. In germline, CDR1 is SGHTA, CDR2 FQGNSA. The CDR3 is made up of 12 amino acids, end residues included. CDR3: CASSLGGQISRV.

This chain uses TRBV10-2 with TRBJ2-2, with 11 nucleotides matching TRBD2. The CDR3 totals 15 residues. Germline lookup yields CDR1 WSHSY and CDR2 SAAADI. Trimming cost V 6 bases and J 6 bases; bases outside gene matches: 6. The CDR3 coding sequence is TGCGCCAGCAGAGCCCTAGCGGGGGGAGCCGGGGAGCTGTTTTTT. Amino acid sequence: CASRALAGGAGELFF.

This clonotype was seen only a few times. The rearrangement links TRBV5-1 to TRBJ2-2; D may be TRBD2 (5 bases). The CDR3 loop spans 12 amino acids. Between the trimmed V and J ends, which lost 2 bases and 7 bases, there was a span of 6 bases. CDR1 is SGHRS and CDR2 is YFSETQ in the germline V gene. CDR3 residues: CASSLSGGELFF. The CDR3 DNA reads TGCGCCAGCAGCTTAAGCGGCGGGGAGCTGTTTTTT.

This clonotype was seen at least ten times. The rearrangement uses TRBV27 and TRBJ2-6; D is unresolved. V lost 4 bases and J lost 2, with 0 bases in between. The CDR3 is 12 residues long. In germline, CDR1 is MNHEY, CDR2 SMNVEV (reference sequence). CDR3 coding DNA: TGTGCCAGCAGTTCTGGGGCCAACGTCCTGACTTTC. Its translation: CASSSGANVLTF.

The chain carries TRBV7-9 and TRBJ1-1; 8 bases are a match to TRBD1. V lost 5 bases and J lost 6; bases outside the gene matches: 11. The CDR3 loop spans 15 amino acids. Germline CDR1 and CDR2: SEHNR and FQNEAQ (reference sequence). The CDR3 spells CASSPPDRESPEAFF. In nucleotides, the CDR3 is TGTGCCAGCAGCCCACCGGACAGGGAGAGCCCTGAAGCTTTCTTT. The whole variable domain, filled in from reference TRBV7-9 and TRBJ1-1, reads DTGVSQNPRHKITKRGQNVTFRCDPISEHNRLYWYRQTLGQGPEFLTYFQNEAQLEKSRLLSDRFSAERPKGSFSTLEIQRTEQGDSAMYLCASSPPDRESPEAFFGQGTRLTVV.

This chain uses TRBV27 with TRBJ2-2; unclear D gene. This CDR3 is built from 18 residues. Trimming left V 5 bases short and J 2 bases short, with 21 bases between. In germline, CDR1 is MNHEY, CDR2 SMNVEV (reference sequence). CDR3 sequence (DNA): TGTGCCAGCAGTCCCCCGCCTCAATACTTTCGAAACACCGGGGAGCTGTTTTTT. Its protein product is CASSPPPQYFRNTGELFF.

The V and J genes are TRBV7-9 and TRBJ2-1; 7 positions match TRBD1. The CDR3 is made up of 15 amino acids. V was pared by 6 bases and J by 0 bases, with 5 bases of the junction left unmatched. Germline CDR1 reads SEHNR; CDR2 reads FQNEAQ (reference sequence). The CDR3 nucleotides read TGTGCCAGCAGTCGACAGGGTAGCTCCTACAATGAGCAGTTCTTC. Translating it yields CASSRQGSSYNEQFF.

For the CDR3, the DNA is TGCGCCAGCAGCCAACCCCACAGGGGGATGAACACTGAAGCTTTCTTT. Its translation: CASSQPHRGMNTEAFF. This rearrangement joins TRBV4-1 to TRBJ1-1; 8 bases align to TRBD1. Germline CDR1 reads MGHRA; CDR2 reads YSYEKL. With V trimmed by 2 bases and J by 0 bases, 5 bases remained unmatched. This CDR3 spans 16 amino acids.

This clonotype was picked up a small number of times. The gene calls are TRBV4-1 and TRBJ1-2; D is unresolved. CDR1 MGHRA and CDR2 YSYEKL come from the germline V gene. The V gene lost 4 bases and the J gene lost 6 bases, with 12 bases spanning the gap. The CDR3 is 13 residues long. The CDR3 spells CASSPYARDGYTF. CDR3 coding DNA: TGCGCCAGCAGCCCCTATGCAAGGGATGGCTACACCTTC.

CDR3 DNA sequence: TGCGCCAGCAGCCGAGATCAGGGAACCAAAAACATTCAGTACTTC. As protein: CASSRDQGTKNIQYF. The chain employs TRBV4-1 and TRBJ2-4, with a tentative D call TRBD1 (5 bases). The V and J ends lost 4 bases and 2 bases respectively, with 12 bases between them. Germline loops: CDR1 MGHRA, CDR2 YSYEKL. CDR3 length equals 15 residues.

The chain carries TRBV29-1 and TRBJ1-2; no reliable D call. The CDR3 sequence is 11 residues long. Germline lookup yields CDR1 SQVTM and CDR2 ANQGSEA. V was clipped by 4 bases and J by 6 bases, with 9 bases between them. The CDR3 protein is CSVVSWDGYTF. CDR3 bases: TGCAGCGTTGTTTCTTGGGATGGCTACACCTTC.

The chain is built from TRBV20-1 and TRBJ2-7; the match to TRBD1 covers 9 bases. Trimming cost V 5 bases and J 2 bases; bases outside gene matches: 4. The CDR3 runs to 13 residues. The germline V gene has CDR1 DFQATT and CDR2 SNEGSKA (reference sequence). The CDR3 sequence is CSAAGTGPYEQYV. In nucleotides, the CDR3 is TGCAGTGCTGCCGGGACAGGGCCCTACGAGCAGTACGTC.

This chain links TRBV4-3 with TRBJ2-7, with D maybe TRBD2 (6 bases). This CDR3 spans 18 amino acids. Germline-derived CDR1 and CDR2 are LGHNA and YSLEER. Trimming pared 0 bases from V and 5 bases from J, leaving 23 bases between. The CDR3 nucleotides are TGCGCCAGCAGCCAAGATTTTTCCTTCGGGGGTACGGGGAACGAGCAGTACTTC. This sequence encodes CASSQDFSFGGTGNEQYF.

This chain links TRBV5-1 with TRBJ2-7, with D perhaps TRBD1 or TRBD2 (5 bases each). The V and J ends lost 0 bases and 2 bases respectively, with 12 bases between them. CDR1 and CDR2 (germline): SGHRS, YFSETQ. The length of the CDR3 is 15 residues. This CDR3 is CASSLEGSPTYEQYV. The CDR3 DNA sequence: TGCGCCAGCAGCTTGGAGGGGAGTCCCACCTACGAGCAGTACGTC.